The next 8 T cell receptor beta chains were all read from a single sample in a study of Siglec-9 on CD8 T cells in melanoma. Some clones are missing from TCRdb's copy, which holds only in-frame ones; the method was immunoSEQ multiplex PCR. The sample lists more than 25,000 clones; 80% were seen once. The sequenced material came from Siglec-9- CD8+ T cells sorted from blood. The receptors come from a human donor in good health.

This clone was seen just once. This chain joins TRBV11-2 and TRBJ2-3; the D is unclear. The CDR3 consists of 14 residues. V lost 1 base and J lost 6, with 11 bases in between. Germline V gives CDR1 SGHAT, CDR2 FQNNGV. The CDR3 region has the DNA TGTGCCAGCAGCTTAGTGGGTCCACATGATACGCAGTATTTT. Translation: CASSLVGPHDTQYF.

V and J are TRBV19 and TRBJ2-7; the D is unclear. Trimming pared 8 bases from V and 7 bases from J, leaving 12 bases between. CDR1 LNHDA and CDR2 SQIVND come from the germline V gene (reference sequence). The length of the CDR3 is 11 residues. CDR3 sequence reads: CASAHAREQYF. CDR3 bases: TGTGCCAGTGCACATGCTCGGGAGCAGTACTTC.

V and J are TRBV7-6 and TRBJ2-1; no definite D call. The CDR3 length is 19 residues. Germline CDR1 is SGHVS and CDR2 is FNYEAQ. V dropped 5 bases and J dropped 0 bases, with 23 bases sitting between them. Here the CDR3 reads CASSPTPALSADSYNEQFF. The CDR3 nucleotides are TGTGCCAGCAGCCCAACTCCGGCTCTCAGCGCTGACTCCTACAATGAGCAGTTCTTC.

V usage is TRBV5-5 and J usage is TRBJ2-7; 10 bases align to TRBD2. CDR1 and CDR2 from the germline V gene are SGHKS and YYEKEE (reference sequence). The CDR3 spans 17 residues. The junction had 15 bases not matched to a gene; V was cut back by 4 bases and J by 5 bases. The CDR3 is CASSGGREAGGPNEQYV. The CDR3 DNA reads TGTGCCAGCAGCGGGGGCAGGGAAGCGGGAGGGCCGAACGAGCAGTACGTC.

This clone was counted only a few times. An end of the junction does not agree with germline; a read error may underlie this. V and J are TRBV27 and TRBJ1-1; 7 nucleotides agree with TRBD1. Germline V gene sequence: CDR1 MNHEY, CDR2 SMNVEV (reference sequence). The CDR3 extends over 13 amino acids. The CDR3 reads CASRATGNAEAFF. In DNA, the CDR3 is TGTGCCAGCAGGGCGACAGGGAACGCTGAAGCTTTCTTT.

The chain couples TRBV28 to TRBJ2-7, with a tentative D call TRBD1 (6 bases). The CDR3 has 16 amino acids. V was clipped by 5 bases and J by 6 bases, with 23 bases between them. Germline-derived CDR1 and CDR2 are MDHEN and SYDVKM. The CDR3 protein is CASSPLQGSLAREQYF. The CDR3, as DNA: TGTGCCAGCAGTCCACTACAGGGTTCTTTGGCTCGCGAGCAGTACTTC.

This chain uses TRBV2 with TRBJ2-5; 10 bases fit TRBD1. The CDR3 sequence is 16 residues long. The germline V gene encodes CDR1 SNHLY and CDR2 FYNNEI. With 3 bases clipped from V and 5 bases from J, the junction kept 9 bases outside the gene matches. The CDR3 sequence is CASSDEGTGDRETQYF. CDR3 DNA sequence: TGTGCCAGCAGTGATGAAGGGACAGGGGACCGGGAGACCCAGTACTTC.

The chain recombines TRBV5-8 with TRBJ1-2, with D uncertain. Trimming removed 1 base at V and 4 bases at J, with 11 bases between. Germline V CDR1 and CDR2: SGHTS, YDEGEE. The CDR3 has 14 residues. The CDR3 coding sequence is TGTGCCAGCAGCTTGTTTGGCAGGATCTATGGCTACACCTTC. The encoded protein is CASSLFGRIYGYTF.